Listed here are 3 T cell receptor beta chains from one sample, sequenced in a study of T cell changes during pregnancy in multiple sclerosis. Generated by immunoSEQ multiplex PCR, the TCRdb table keeps only in-frame clones and is missing some. The table records around 57,000 clones, just under 90% of them present only once. The sequencing here drew on peripheral blood, taken in the first trimester of pregnancy. The receptors derive from a female donor in good health, enrolled as a control in a pregnancy study.

J is TRBJ2-1 and V is TRBV7-3, with 12 bases aligning to TRBD2. Germline CDR1 reads SGHTA; CDR2 reads FQGTGA. This CDR3 has 14 residues. Trimming at V came to 4 bases and at J to 8 bases, leaving 3 bases not matched to a gene. The CDR3 protein is CASSSSGGAYEQFF. The CDR3 DNA sequence: TGTGCCAGCAGCTCTAGCGGGGGGGCGTATGAGCAGTTCTTC.

The rearrangement uses TRBV15 and TRBJ1-5; D remains unclear. Germline values: CDR1 LNHNV, CDR2 YYDKDF (reference sequence). V gave up 1 base and J gave up 4 bases, with 14 bases separating them. The CDR3 is 16 residues long. The CDR3 protein is CATSRVGYSLNQPQHF. CDR3 DNA: TGTGCCACCAGCAGAGTTGGGTACAGTTTAAATCAGCCCCAGCATTTT.

This chain connects TRBV5-1 to TRBJ1-5; 12 bases match TRBD1. Germline CDR1 reads SGHRS; CDR2 reads YFSETQ. The V and J ends lost 4 bases and 6 bases, in that order; junction bases with no gene match: 8. This CDR3 is built from 16 residues. The DNA of the CDR3 is TGCGCCAGCAGCCCCGGGACAGGGGGCGCGGTTCAGCCCCAGCATTTT. Protein: CASSPGTGGAVQPQHF.